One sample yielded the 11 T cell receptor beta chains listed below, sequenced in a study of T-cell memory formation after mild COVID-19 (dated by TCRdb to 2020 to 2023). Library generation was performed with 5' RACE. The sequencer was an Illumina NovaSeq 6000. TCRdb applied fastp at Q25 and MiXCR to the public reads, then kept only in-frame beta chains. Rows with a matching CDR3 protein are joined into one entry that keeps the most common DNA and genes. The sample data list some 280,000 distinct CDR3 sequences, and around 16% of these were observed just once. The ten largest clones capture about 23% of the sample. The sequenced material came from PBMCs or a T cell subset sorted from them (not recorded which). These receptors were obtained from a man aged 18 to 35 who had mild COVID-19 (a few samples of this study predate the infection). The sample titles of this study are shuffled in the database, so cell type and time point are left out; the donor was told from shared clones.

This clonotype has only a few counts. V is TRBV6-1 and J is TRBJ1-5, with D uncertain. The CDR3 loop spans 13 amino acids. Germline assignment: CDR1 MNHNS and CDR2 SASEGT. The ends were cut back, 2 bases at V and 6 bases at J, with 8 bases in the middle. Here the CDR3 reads CASSEILAQPQHF. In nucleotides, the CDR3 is TGTGCCAGCAGTGAAATTTTGGCTCAGCCCCAGCATTTT.

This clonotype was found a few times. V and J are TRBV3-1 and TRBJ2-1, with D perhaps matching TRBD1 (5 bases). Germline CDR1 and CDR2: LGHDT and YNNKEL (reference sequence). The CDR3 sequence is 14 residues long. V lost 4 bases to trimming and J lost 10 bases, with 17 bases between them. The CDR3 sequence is CASSPDGGAGEQFF. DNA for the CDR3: TGTGCCAGCAGCCCCGATGGTGGGGCAGGGGAGCAGTTCTTC.

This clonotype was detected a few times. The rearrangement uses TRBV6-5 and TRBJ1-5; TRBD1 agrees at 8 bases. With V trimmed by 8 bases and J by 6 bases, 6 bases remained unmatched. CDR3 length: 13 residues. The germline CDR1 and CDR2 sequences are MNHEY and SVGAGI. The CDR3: CASSTGASQPQHF. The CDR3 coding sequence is TGTGCCAGCTCGACAGGGGCAAGTCAGCCCCAGCATTTT.

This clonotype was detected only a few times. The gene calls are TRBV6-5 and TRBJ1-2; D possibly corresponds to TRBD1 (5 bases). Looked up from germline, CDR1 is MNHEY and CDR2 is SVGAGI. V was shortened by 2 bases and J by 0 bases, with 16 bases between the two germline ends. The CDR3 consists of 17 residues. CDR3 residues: CASSYADSRGANYGYTF. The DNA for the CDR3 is TGTGCCAGCAGTTACGCCGATTCCCGAGGGGCTAACTATGGCTACACCTTC.

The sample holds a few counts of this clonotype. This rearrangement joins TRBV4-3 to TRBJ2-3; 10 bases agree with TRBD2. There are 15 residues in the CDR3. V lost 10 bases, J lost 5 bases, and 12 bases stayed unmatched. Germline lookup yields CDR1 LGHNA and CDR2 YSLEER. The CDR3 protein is CATPEAGGQVDTQYF. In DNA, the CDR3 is TGCGCCACCCCAGAAGCGGGGGGGCAGGTAGATACGCAGTATTTT.

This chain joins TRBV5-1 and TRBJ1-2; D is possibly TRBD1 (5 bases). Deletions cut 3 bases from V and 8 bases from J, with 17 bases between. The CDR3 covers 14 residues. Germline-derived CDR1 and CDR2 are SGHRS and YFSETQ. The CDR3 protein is CASSSSSGLRGYTF. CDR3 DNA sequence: TGCGCCAGCAGCTCCAGTTCAGGGTTGAGAGGCTACACCTTC.

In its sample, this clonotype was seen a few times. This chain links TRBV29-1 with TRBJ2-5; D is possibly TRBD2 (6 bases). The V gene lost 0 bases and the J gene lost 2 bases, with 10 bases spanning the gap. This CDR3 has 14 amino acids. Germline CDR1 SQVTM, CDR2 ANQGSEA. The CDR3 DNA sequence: TGCAGCGTTGAAGACAGGGAGGAACAAGAGACCCAGTACTTC. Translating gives CSVEDREEQETQYF.

The CDR3 coding sequence is TGTGCCAGCACCCGGCTGGGCCCCACAGATACGCAGTATTTT. This encodes CASTRLGPTDTQYF. The V call is TRBV7-8, the J call TRBJ2-3; no reliable D call. V gave up 7 bases and J gave up 2 bases, with 13 bases separating them. Germline assignment: CDR1 SGHVS and CDR2 FQNEAQ. The CDR3 totals 14 residues.

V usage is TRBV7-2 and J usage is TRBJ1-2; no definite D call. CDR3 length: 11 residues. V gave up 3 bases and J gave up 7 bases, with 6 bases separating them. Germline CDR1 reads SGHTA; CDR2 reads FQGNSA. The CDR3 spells CASSLLGGYTF. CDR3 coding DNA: TGTGCCAGCAGCTTGTTAGGTGGCTACACCTTC.

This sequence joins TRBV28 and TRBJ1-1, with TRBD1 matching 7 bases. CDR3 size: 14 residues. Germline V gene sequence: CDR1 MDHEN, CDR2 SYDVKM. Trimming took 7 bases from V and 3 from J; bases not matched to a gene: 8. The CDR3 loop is CASNAQGLDTEAFF. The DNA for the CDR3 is TGTGCCAGCAACGCACAGGGGCTGGACACTGAAGCTTTCTTT.

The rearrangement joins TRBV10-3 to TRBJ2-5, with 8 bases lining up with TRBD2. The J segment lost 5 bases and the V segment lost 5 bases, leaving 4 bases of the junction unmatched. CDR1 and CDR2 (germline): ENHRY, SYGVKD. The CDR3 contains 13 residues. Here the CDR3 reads CAISRGGQETQYF. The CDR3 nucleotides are TGTGCCATCAGTCGCGGGGGGCAGGAGACCCAGTACTTC.